This T cell receptor beta chain comes out of a study of PD-1 blockade in classical Hodgkin lymphoma. Study-level findings and limits: Prior therapy or disease activity may underlie the repertoire differences, whose causes remain undefined. Diversity in CD4+ TCRs, unlike that measured in CD8+ TCRs, had risen significantly by C4D1. Newly diagnosed and completely responding patients shared comparable baseline diversity.

A note on this clone: The antigen is not known.

Assay used: immunoSEQ multiplex PCR; TCRdb lists only in-frame clones, some missing. The sample includes more than 40,000 clones, about 80% of them seen just once. The time point was: cycle 4 day 1 (C4D1), after less than seven weeks of nivolumab. All patients experienced relapse after autologous stem cell transplantation, and brentuximab vedotin exposure was variable. The CDR3 extends over 15 amino acids. Trimming took off 0 bases at V and 6 bases at J, with 14 bases between the two ends. Germline V gives CDR1 SGDLS, CDR2 YYNGEE. The specimen comprised peripheral blood mononuclear cells (PBMCs), sampled before the fourth cycle of nivolumab. This clonotype was sampled from a human donor with classical Hodgkin lymphoma. The V gene is TRBV9, the J gene TRBJ2-3, with no clear D. Written as DNA, the CDR3 is TGTGCCAGCAGCGTAGATCGGGCAGGTTTCGATACGCAGTATTTT. Its translation: CASSVDRAGFDTQYF.